This is a list of T cell receptor beta chains from one sample in a study of shared clonotypes between healthy human individuals. The method was immunoSEQ multiplex PCR; TCRdb's version includes in-frame clones alone and lacks a portion of them. The table lists roughly 500,000 clones, approximately 95% of them singletons, with 0.05% to 0.08% in the top ten. Sequencing was performed on naive CD4+ T cells sorted from blood. The receptors originated from a woman in her 30s in good health. CDR3s include the opening cysteine and the closing phenylalanine or tryptophan. Fields, in order: V gene, J gene, clone size, CDR3 protein. The size of a clone is reported for some rows only, either as once, few or many, or as a class for expanded clones.

TRBV28,TRBJ2-2,.,CASSPLGSTNTGELFF
TRBV11-2,TRBJ2-3,.,CASSPWGTSGLDTQYF
TRBV6-1,TRBJ1-1,.,CASNIRGINTEAFF
TRBV10-3,TRBJ1-3,.,CAISEGREWNTIYF
TRBV28,TRBJ2-1,.,CASSFRLKGRYENEQFF
TRBV5-1,TRBJ2-7,.,CASSAGLAGFEQYF
TRBV9,TRBJ2-5,.,CASSVGAGGPTTQYF
TRBV28,TRBJ1-4,.,CASSLQQGLYEKLFF
TRBV11-2,TRBJ1-4,.,CASSLDLAGEKLFF
TRBV28,TRBJ2-3,once,CASSSPGSTDTQYF
TRBV7-9,TRBJ1-6,.,CASSFLGGRSPLHF
TRBV28,TRBJ1-4,once,CASNEGQKLFF
TRBV28,TRBJ2-3,once,CASSFSGVTDTQYF
TRBV2,TRBJ1-1,once,CASSVGGKDTEAFF
TRBV7-3,TRBJ2-2,.,CASSPNTGELFF
TRBV5-6,TRBJ2-1,once,CASSSLPNEQFF
TRBV7-8,TRBJ2-7,.,CASSLAFRDSYEQYF
TRBV19,TRBJ2-1,.,CASSISLQRAYNEQFF
TRBV4-1,TRBJ1-1,.,CASSHGFGTATPMNTEAFF
TRBV6-6,TRBJ2-3,.,CASSYPLAGGVDTQYF
TRBV5-1,TRBJ2-3,.,CASSLAGTTDTQYF
TRBV7-8,TRBJ1-1,.,CASSLTGRTEAFF
TRBV5-1,TRBJ2-1,.,CASSPSPSSYNEQFF
TRBV2,TRBJ1-1,.,CASRGQGRGTEAFF
TRBV2,TRBJ1-2,.,CAISPGGGYTF
TRBV28,TRBJ2-5,.,CASSPFRGETQYF
TRBV5-1,TRBJ2-1,.,CASSLVPGSSYNEQFF
TRBV28,TRBJ2-3,.,CASSPSGLTGSGQQGTDTQYF
TRBV28,TRBJ1-1,.,CASRTAQGVATEAFF